This T cell receptor (beta chain) was documented in a study of metastatic and nonmetastatic thyroid tumors. TCRdb re-called the PCR reads through MiXCR. The profile shows almost 5,500 clones, about 35% of them singletons. After removal of 6 bases from V and 3 bases from J, the junction contained 3 bases not matched to a gene. This CDR3 has 14 amino acids. Germline CDR1 WNHNN, CDR2 SYGVQD (reference sequence). All patients reached thyroid surgery having received no treatment beforehand. This TCR derives from a female donor with papillary thyroid cancer or a benign thyroid nodule (not recorded which). Some clones in this sample may be carry-over from other donors' samples. V and J are TRBV10-1 and TRBJ2-3; 10 positions match TRBD2. Sequenced: adjacent normal tissue. The CDR3 nucleotides read TGCGCCAGCAGGGTAGCGGGAGGTACAGATACGCAGTATTTT. Translation gives CASRVAGGTDTQYF.